A selection of T cell receptor beta chains follows, all from one sample in a study of T cell changes during pregnancy in multiple sclerosis. The table came from immunoSEQ multiplex PCR; TCRdb's copy has only in-frame clones and leaves some out. Among about 100,000 clones, 92% were seen once, and the ten largest hold less than 2.5%. The sequences come from peripheral blood, collected after pregnancy. Receptor source: a female donor with multiple sclerosis, enrolled in a pregnancy study. CDR3s include the opening cysteine and the closing phenylalanine or tryptophan.

v_call | cdr3_aa
TRBV30 | CAWAYRGNSPLHF
TRBV9 | CASSVDPIQGITEAFF
TRBV28 | CASSLPRQGPQYF
TRBV7-9 | CAPMRVYNEQFF
TRBV6-1 | CASSESGQLYGYTF
TRBV18 | CASSYIASSYNEQFF
TRBV2 | CASRDLRVSNYGYTF
TRBV21-1 | CASSKVGAGSLFF
TRBV9 | CASSPSLEAGETQYF
TRBV7-8 | CASSPEGGGSYEQYF
TRBV4-3 | CASSHSWAGGNTGELFF
TRBV9 | CASSVASGANVLTF
TRBV7-2 | CASSLDFLNNEQFF
TRBV5-1 | CASARVGQGYGETQYF
TRBV27 | CASRPLAGTSGLHYEQYF
TRBV5-6 | CASSLRGGSYNEQFF
TRBV9 | CASNLAGENNEQFF
TRBV19 | CASRRIEAFYGYTF
TRBV6-1 | CASSEGTSGLYEQYF
TRBV5-1 | CASNPLAGGSYEQYF
TRBV10-2 | CATGQGGNQPQHF
TRBV10-3 | CAIRAGIGGTGELFF
TRBV7-9 | CASSLVPAGGDGELFF
TRBV7-6 | CASSLHLGPGGEKLFF
TRBV7-2 | CASSHLTDYEQYF
TRBV18 | CASSPVAPRLNTEAFF
TRBV5-6 | CASSLIGVSGETQYF
TRBV28 | CASRDSYNEQFF
TRBV10-1 | CASSPDPGETQYF
TRBV5-1 | CASSQGQANTEAFF
TRBV7-9 | CASSPFTYYEQYF
TRBV28 | CASSWGQRSYGYTF
TRBV30 | CAWSPGGSGADTQYF
TRBV28 | CASSLQGQGINQPQHF
TRBV4-1 | CASSQEGLAGGTDTQYF
TRBV11-3 | CASSLGRGTEQYF
TRBV7-9 | CASSLGGGQRGYTF
TRBV9 | CASSVAGIGEQYF
TRBV5-1 | CASSLGTGIVTEAFF
TRBV27 | CASSLGALAKNIQYF
TRBV7-6 | CASSRQRNTEAFF
TRBV27 | CASGRAGATDTQYF
TRBV19 | CASSIGGTQYF
TRBV5-1 | CASSHGQGQETQYF
TRBV7-6 | CATREAFFNQPQHF
TRBV6-5 | CASRSNRGSETQYF
TRBV29-1 | CSVEVSPYEQYF
TRBV14 | CASSQIQGVQLNGYTF
TRBV18 | CASSADSPGLTEAFF
TRBV10-3 | CAGWGGSGTEAFF
TRBV27 | CASSLFSGNTEAFF
TRBV11-1 | CASSPGEGSNYGYTF